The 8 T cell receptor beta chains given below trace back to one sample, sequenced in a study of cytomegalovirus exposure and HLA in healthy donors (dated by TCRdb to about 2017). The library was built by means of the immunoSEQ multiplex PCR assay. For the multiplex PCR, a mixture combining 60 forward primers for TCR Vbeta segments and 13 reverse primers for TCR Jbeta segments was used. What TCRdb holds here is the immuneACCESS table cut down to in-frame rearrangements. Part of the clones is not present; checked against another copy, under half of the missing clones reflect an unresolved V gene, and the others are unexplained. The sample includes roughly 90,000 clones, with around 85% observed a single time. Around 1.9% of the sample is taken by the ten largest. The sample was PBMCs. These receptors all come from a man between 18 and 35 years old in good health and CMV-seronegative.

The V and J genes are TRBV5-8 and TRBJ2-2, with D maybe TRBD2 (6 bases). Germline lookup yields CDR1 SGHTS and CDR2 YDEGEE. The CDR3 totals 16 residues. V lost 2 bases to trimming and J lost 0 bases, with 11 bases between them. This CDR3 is CASSLGGNANTGELFF. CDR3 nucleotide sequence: TGTGCCAGCAGCTTAGGAGGGAACGCGAACACCGGGGAGCTGTTTTTT.

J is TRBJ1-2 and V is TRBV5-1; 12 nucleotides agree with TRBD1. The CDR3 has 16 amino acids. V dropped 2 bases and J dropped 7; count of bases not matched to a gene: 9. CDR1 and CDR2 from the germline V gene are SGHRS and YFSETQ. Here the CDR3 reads CASSLSSGTGGFGYTF. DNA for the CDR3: TGCGCCAGCAGCTTATCATCCGGGACAGGGGGCTTTGGCTACACCTTC.

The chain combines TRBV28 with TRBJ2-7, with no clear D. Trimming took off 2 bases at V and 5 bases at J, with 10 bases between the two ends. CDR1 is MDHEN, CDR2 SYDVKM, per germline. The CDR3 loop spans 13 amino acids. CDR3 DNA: TGTGCCAGCAGTTTACGAGTTTACGACGAGCAGTACTTC. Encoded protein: CASSLRVYDEQYF.

The CDR3, as DNA: TGTGCCAGCAGCTCCCCCGACAGGGGTCGCTACAATGAGCAGTTCTTC. Residues: CASSSPDRGRYNEQFF. This sequence joins TRBV7-9 and TRBJ2-1, with TRBD1 matching over 8 bases. V was clipped by 4 bases and J by 3 bases; unmatched bases: 8. Germline CDR1 is SEHNR and CDR2 is FQNEAQ (reference sequence). The length of the CDR3 is 16 residues. The whole variable domain, remainder taken from reference TRBV7-9 and TRBJ2-1, is DTGVSQNPRHKITKRGQNVTFRCDPISEHNRLYWYRQTLGQGPEFLTYFQNEAQLEKSRLLSDRFSAERPKGSFSTLEIQRTEQGDSAMYLCASSSPDRGRYNEQFFGPGTRLTVL.

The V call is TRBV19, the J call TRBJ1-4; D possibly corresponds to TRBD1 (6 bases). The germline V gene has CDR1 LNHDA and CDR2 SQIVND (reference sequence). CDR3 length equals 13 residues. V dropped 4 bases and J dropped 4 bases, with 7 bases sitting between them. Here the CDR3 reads CASSRTVNEKLFF. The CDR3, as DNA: TGTGCCAGTAGTAGGACAGTTAATGAAAAACTGTTTTTT.

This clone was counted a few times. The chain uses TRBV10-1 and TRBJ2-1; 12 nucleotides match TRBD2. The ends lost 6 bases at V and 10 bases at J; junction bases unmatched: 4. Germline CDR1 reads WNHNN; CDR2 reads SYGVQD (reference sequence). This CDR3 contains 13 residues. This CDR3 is CASRASGRGEQFF. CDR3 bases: TGCGCCAGCAGAGCTAGCGGGAGGGGGGAGCAGTTCTTC.

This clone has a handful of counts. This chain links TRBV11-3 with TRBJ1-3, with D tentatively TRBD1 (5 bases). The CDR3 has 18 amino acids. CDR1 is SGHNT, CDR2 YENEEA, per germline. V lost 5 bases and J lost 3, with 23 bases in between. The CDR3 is CASSPGDRTTKIGNTIYF. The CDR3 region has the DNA TGTGCCAGCAGCCCGGGGGACCGTACCACCAAAATTGGAAACACCATATATTTT.

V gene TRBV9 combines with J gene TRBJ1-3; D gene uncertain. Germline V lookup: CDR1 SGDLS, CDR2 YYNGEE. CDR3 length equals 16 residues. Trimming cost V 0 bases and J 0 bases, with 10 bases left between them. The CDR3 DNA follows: TGTGCCAGCAGCGTAGTGGGCACGTACTCTGGAAACACCATATATTTT. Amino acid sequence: CASSVVGTYSGNTIYF. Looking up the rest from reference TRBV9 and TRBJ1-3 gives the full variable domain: DSGVTQTPKHLITATGQRVTLRCSPRSGDLSVYWYQQSLDQGLQFLIQYYNGEERAKGNILERFSAQQFPDLHSELNLSSLELGDSALYFCASSVVGTYSGNTIYFGEGSWLTVV.